Listed here are 4 T cell receptor beta chains from one sample, sequenced in a study of T cells expressing NK-cell markers. TCRdb reworked the 5' RACE reads into one entry per CDR3 protein, no DNA. The repertoire table contains roughly 380,000 distinct CDR3 sequences. Input material: blood T cells: a sorted CD56 or NKG2C T cell subset, CD4+ or CD8+ T cells, or bulk PBMC T cells (not recorded which). All receptors come from a man aged 18 to 69 in good health.

The chain joins TRBV11-2 to TRBJ2-6. CDR1 is SGHAT, CDR2 FQNNGV, per germline. The CDR3 extends over 15 amino acids. The CDR3 sequence is CASSFQNSGANVLTF.

The chain employs TRBV20-1 and TRBJ1-6; TCRdb picks TRBD1, but there is no DNA to check that call. This CDR3 spans 13 amino acids. Per the germline V gene, CDR1 is DFQATT and CDR2 is SNEGSKA (reference sequence). The CDR3 loop is CSARQGLNSPLHF.

The gene calls are TRBV20-1 and TRBJ2-2; TCRdb's assignment of TRBD2 cannot be checked, as there is no DNA. The germline CDR1 and CDR2 sequences are DFQATT and SNEGSKA (reference sequence). The CDR3 is 17 amino acids. CDR3 sequence reads: CSARQEGTSFVPGELFF.

The gene calls are TRBV7-2 and TRBJ2-3; lacking DNA, the TRBD1 call made by TCRdb goes unchecked. CDR3 length equals 13 residues. CDR1 is SGHTA and CDR2 is FQGNSA in the germline V gene. This chain's CDR3 is CAKAAGRTDTQYF.